The TCR beta chain described here comes from a study of blood T cell repertoires in COVID-19. Study-wide background: The study drew acute and convalescent COVID-19 samples from the United States, Italy and Spain. PBMCs, B-cell-depleted T cells, or T cells provided the cDNA or gDNA that made up the material.

In the authors' workflow: Estimates of nucleated cell counts were drawn from the amplification of reference gene primers. The data were produced by immunoSEQ multiplex PCR, yet TCRdb's version contains in-frame clones alone and is incomplete. That table furnishes V, J and clone size, whereas the DNA furnished D and trimming. The profile shows 200,000 to 250,000 clones, 70% to 90% of them singletons. The sample comprised peripheral blood. The TCR was taken from a man younger than 35 with active or convalescent COVID-19.

CDR3 protein: CASSQAGTSGRVAKNIQYF. CDR3 nucleotides: TGCGCCAGCAGTCAAGCTGGGACTAGCGGGAGGGTAGCCAAAAACATTCAGTACTTC. The chain uses TRBV23-1 and TRBJ2-4, with TRBD2 identical over 16 bases. TRBV23-1 is annotated as an ORF whose role is uncertain. V gave up 2 bases and J gave up 0 bases; unmatched junction bases: 4. The CDR3 contains 19 residues.